This T cell receptor (beta chain) was observed in a study of shared clonotypes between healthy human individuals. Overall study context: Serving as donors were a couple of women and a few men, whose ages spanned 18 to 49. Broader study findings: Genetic and exposure-history diversity was limited by the small donor number.

This clone was seen only once. Its matching antigen is unknown. Per the germline V gene, CDR1 is SGHVS and CDR2 is FQNEAQ. CDR3 size: 17 residues. The V end lost 5 bases, the J end lost 6 bases, and 22 bases lay between the germline ends. Investigators spread the genomic DNA of each subset evenly over several immunoSEQ plates. Using ten immunoSEQ deep assay plates, investigators sequenced unsorted PBMC DNA. Profiling relied on immunoSEQ multiplex PCR, and the TCRdb table lists in-frame clones only, not all of them. The repertoire holds about 490,000 clones, with 70% to 85% as singletons. The TCR sequence derives from a woman aged 40-49 years in good health. Some clones in this sample may be carry-over from other donors' samples. This sequence joins TRBV7-8 and TRBJ2-2, with D possibly being TRBD2 (6 bases). The sample was PBMCs. The CDR3 spells CASSAASDSRLSGELFF. In DNA, the CDR3 is TGTGCCAGCAGCGCCGCTAGCGATTCAAGACTATCCGGGGAGCTGTTTTTT.